This T cell receptor beta chain was retrieved from a study of cytomegalovirus exposure and HLA in healthy donors. Study outcomes and limitations: Highest at DRB1 and lowest at HLA-C, TCR association rates differed among HLA loci in a later analysis. Later analysis associated a missense DCLRE1C variant with TCR beta V- and J-gene trimming. Rarity characterized most TCR sequences, yet some public TCRs appeared in many donors. In a later analysis, HLA-associated beta chains showed higher expansion and lower generation probabilities than comparable chains.

Trimming took off 4 bases at V and 5 bases at J, with 15 bases between the two ends. The germline V gene has CDR1 LNHDA and CDR2 SQIVND (reference sequence). The CDR3 has 14 residues. Researchers ran the PCR with 60 Vbeta and 13 Jbeta primers. Only in-frame clones appear in the TCRdb table, and some are missing; sequencing was by immunoSEQ multiplex PCR. The table shows approximately 130,000 clones, with roughly 85% occurring only once. Comment on this clone: Its antigen is currently unknown.

V and J are TRBV19 and TRBJ2-7; a possible D gene is TRBD2 (6 bases). This receptor was taken from a boy between 10 and 17 years old in good health and CMV-seronegative. Sequencing was carried out using PBMCs. The CDR3 sequence: CASSNPGANHEQYF. Written as DNA, the CDR3 is TGTGCCAGTAGTAATCCGGGAGCAAACCACGAGCAGTACTTC.